The rows below give T cell receptor beta chains drawn from one sample of a study of shared clonotypes between healthy human individuals. Profiling relied on immunoSEQ multiplex PCR, and the TCRdb table lists in-frame clones only, not all of them. Of around 1.9 million clones listed, 80% to 95% are singletons. Material for sequencing was naive CD8+ T cells from PBMCs. All receptors derive from a man between 18 and 35 years old in good health. Some clones in this sample may be carry-over from other donors' samples. CDR3s include the opening cysteine and the closing phenylalanine or tryptophan. Fields, in order: J gene, V gene, D gene, clone size, CDR3 protein, CDR3 DNA. The D gene is left open where the match is weak. Clone size is stated in some rows and not others, as once, few, many or a class when expanded.

J: TRBJ2-1
V: TRBV28
D: TRBD2
size: .
CDR3: CASSFGSGRLEDNEQFF
DNA: TGTGCCAGCAGTTTTGGTAGCGGGAGACTAGAAGACAATGAGCAGTTCTTC

J: TRBJ1-1
V: TRBV27
D: TRBD1
size: few
CDR3: CASSPGQGKNTEAFF
DNA: TGTGCCAGCAGCCCTGGACAGGGAAAGAACACTGAAGCTTTCTTT

J: TRBJ1-1
V: TRBV25-1
D: TRBD1
size: few
CDR3: CASQVGQDITEAFF
DNA: TGTGCCAGCCAGGTGGGACAGGATATCACTGAAGCTTTCTTT

J: TRBJ2-7
V: TRBV2
D: TRBD1
size: .
CDR3: CASSGNRGYEQYF
DNA: TGTGCCAGCAGTGGAAACAGGGGATACGAGCAGTACTTC

J: TRBJ2-6
V: TRBV5-6
D: TRBD1
size: .
CDR3: CASSLATGAGANVLTF
DNA: TGTGCCAGCAGCCTCGCGACAGGGGCTGGGGCCAACGTCCTGACTTTC

J: TRBJ1-2
V: TRBV6-5
D: .
size: .
CDR3: CASSYSGSGNYGYTF
DNA: TGTGCCAGCAGTTACTCGGGCAGTGGAAACTATGGCTACACCTTC

J: TRBJ1-1
V: TRBV7-8
D: TRBD1
size: .
CDR3: CASRRWDSGTEAFF
DNA: TGTGCCAGCAGGAGATGGGACAGCGGGACTGAAGCTTTCTTT

J: TRBJ2-7
V: TRBV4-3
D: TRBD1
size: .
CDR3: CASSPRSRDSVYEQYF
DNA: TGCGCCAGCAGCCCGAGATCCCGGGACAGCGTCTACGAGCAGTACTTC

J: TRBJ2-1
V: TRBV9
D: .
size: .
CDR3: CASSARVGVNEQFF
DNA: TGTGCCAGCAGCGCCCGGGTGGGGGTCAATGAGCAGTTCTTC

J: TRBJ2-1
V: TRBV28
D: .
size: .
CDR3: CASSPEQVSYNEQFF
DNA: TGTGCCAGCAGCCCCGAACAGGTCTCCTACAATGAGCAGTTCTTC

J: TRBJ2-1
V: TRBV7-9
D: TRBD2
size: .
CDR3: CAGAGETSYNEQFF
DNA: TGTGCCGGGGCGGGGGAAACCTCCTACAATGAGCAGTTCTTC

J: TRBJ2-5
V: TRBV6-6
D: .
size: .
CDR3: CATEGDWETQYF
DNA: TGTGCCACCGAAGGGGACTGGGAGACCCAGTACTTC

J: TRBJ1-2
V: TRBV15
D: TRBD1
size: .
CDR3: CATSKRPGQGIYGYTF
DNA: TGTGCCACCAGCAAACGACCGGGACAGGGGATCTATGGCTACACCTTC

J: TRBJ2-1
V: TRBV4-1
D: TRBD2
size: .
CDR3: CASSQVGLASSYEQFF
DNA: TGCGCCAGCAGCCAAGTCGGACTAGCGTCGTCTTATGAGCAGTTCTTC

J: TRBJ2-7
V: TRBV6-5
D: .
size: .
CDR3: CASSYGGSRYEQYF
DNA: TGTGCCAGCAGTTACGGGGGGTCCCGCTACGAGCAGTACTTC

J: TRBJ2-5
V: TRBV4-1
D: .
size: .
CDR3: CASREQGLPSGTQYF
DNA: TGCGCCAGCAGGGAACAGGGACTACCCTCGGGGACCCAGTACTTC

J: TRBJ1-4
V: TRBV19
D: .
size: .
CDR3: CASSIFAPPAMEKLFF
DNA: TGTGCCAGTAGTATTTTCGCCCCCCCGGCCATGGAAAAACTGTTTTTT

J: TRBJ2-3
V: TRBV29-1
D: TRBD2
size: .
CDR3: CSVVPGREGTDTQYF
DNA: TGCAGCGTTGTTCCTGGGCGGGAGGGCACAGATACGCAGTATTTT

J: TRBJ2-5
V: TRBV19
D: .
size: .
CDR3: CASSIGQGWRETQYF
DNA: TGTGCCAGTAGTATAGGACAAGGGTGGAGAGAGACCCAGTACTTC

J: TRBJ1-1
V: TRBV9
D: .
size: .
CDR3: CASSALPNTEAFF
DNA: TGTGCCAGCAGCGCCCTCCCGAACACTGAAGCTTTCTTT

J: TRBJ2-4
V: TRBV14
D: .
size: .
CDR3: CASSRHSKNIQYF
DNA: TGTGCCAGCAGCCGACACTCCAAAAACATTCAGTACTTC

J: TRBJ2-1
V: TRBV27
D: TRBD2
size: .
CDR3: CASSAGTSGFNEQFF
DNA: TGTGCCAGCAGTGCCGGGACTAGCGGTTTCAATGAGCAGTTCTTC

J: TRBJ2-3
V: TRBV30
D: TRBD2
size: once
CDR3: CAWSPLAASTDTQYF
DNA: TGTGCCTGGAGTCCACTAGCGGCTAGCACAGATACGCAGTATTTT

J: TRBJ2-3
V: TRBV11-2
D: .
size: .
CDR3: CASSLGIGTDTQYF
DNA: TGTGCCAGCAGCTTAGGGATTGGCACAGATACGCAGTATTTT

J: TRBJ2-7
V: TRBV5-5
D: .
size: once
CDR3: CASSSRKGPGGEQYF
DNA: TGTGCCAGCAGCTCCCGTAAAGGACCTGGGGGAGAGCAGTACTTC

J: TRBJ1-5
V: TRBV18
D: .
size: .
CDR3: CASSPGEGTDQPQHF
DNA: TGTGCCAGCTCACCGGGAGAGGGAACGGATCAGCCCCAGCATTTC

J: TRBJ1-1
V: TRBV6-1
D: .
size: .
CDR3: CASRGPGEVEAFF
DNA: TGTGCCAGCAGAGGCCCTGGGGAAGTCGAAGCTTTCTTT

J: TRBJ1-3
V: TRBV28
D: .
size: .
CDR3: CASSFFPELSGNTIYF
DNA: TGTGCCAGCAGTTTTTTTCCGGAGCTCTCTGGAAACACCATATATTTT

J: TRBJ2-7
V: TRBV20-1
D: .
size: .
CDR3: CSASDSYEQYF
DNA: TGCAGTGCTAGCGACAGCTACGAGCAGTACTTC

J: TRBJ2-4
V: TRBV4-3
D: .
size: .
CDR3: CASSLLDGENIQYF
DNA: TGCGCCAGCAGCCTCTTGGACGGAGAAAACATTCAGTACTTC

J: TRBJ2-7
V: TRBV19
D: .
size: .
CDR3: CASSFGQPSEQYF
DNA: TGTGCCAGTAGTTTTGGACAGCCCTCCGAGCAGTACTTC

J: TRBJ2-5
V: TRBV27
D: .
size: .
CDR3: CASSWLGFQETQYF
DNA: TGTGCCAGCAGTTGGTTAGGTTTTCAAGAGACCCAGTACTTC

J: TRBJ2-2
V: TRBV6-1
D: .
size: .
CDR3: CASNEDPGNTGELFF
DNA: TGTGCCAGCAATGAAGACCCAGGGAACACCGGGGAGCTGTTTTTT

J: TRBJ1-3
V: TRBV9
D: TRBD1
size: .
CDR3: CASSVAGGPGNTIYF
DNA: TGTGCCAGCAGCGTAGCAGGGGGACCTGGAAACACCATATATTTT

J: TRBJ1-5
V: TRBV7-9
D: .
size: .
CDR3: CASSLGGDSHSNQPQHF
DNA: TGTGCCAGCAGCTTAGGGGGAGACAGCCATAGCAATCAGCCCCAGCATTTT

J: TRBJ2-3
V: TRBV14
D: TRBD2
size: .
CDR3: CASSQGLAGHTDTQYF
DNA: TGTGCCAGCAGCCAAGGGCTAGCGGGGCACACAGATACGCAGTATTTT

J: TRBJ1-4
V: TRBV27
D: .
size: .
CDR3: CASSVLGGIEKLFF
DNA: TGTGCCAGCAGTGTACTGGGGGGGATTGAAAAACTGTTTTTT

J: TRBJ1-1
V: TRBV6-5
D: .
size: .
CDR3: CASSYEPGPPRTEAFF
DNA: TGTGCCAGCAGTTACGAACCGGGCCCCCCTCGTACTGAAGCTTTCTTT

J: TRBJ2-7
V: TRBV10-3
D: TRBD1
size: .
CDR3: CAISDLKGTELTYEQYF
DNA: TGTGCCATCAGTGATTTGAAAGGGACAGAATTGACCTACGAGCAGTACTTC

J: TRBJ2-2
V: TRBV2
D: TRBD1
size: .
CDR3: CASRGIAGDSLTGELFF
DNA: TGTGCCAGCCGGGGTATTGCAGGGGACAGCCTCACCGGGGAGCTGTTTTTT

J: TRBJ2-2
V: TRBV28
D: TRBD1
size: .
CDR3: CASSLHSGTGARELFF
DNA: TGTGCCAGCAGTCTACACTCTGGGACAGGGGCCCGGGAGCTGTTTTTT

J: TRBJ2-1
V: TRBV5-1
D: TRBD2
size: .
CDR3: CASGPIRLAAHEQFF
DNA: TGCGCCAGCGGGCCAATACGACTAGCTGCTCATGAGCAGTTCTTC

J: TRBJ2-3
V: TRBV7-2
D: TRBD2
size: .
CDR3: CASSPTSGYTDTQYF
DNA: TGTGCCAGCAGCCCGACTAGCGGTTACACAGATACGCAGTATTTT

J: TRBJ2-7
V: TRBV2
D: .
size: .
CDR3: CASQDAGSYEQHF
DNA: TGTGCCAGCCAGGACGCAGGCTCCTACGAGCAGCACTTC

J: TRBJ1-5
V: TRBV7-3
D: .
size: .
CDR3: CASSAQGAGQPQHF
DNA: TGTGCCAGCAGCGCCCAAGGGGCGGGTCAGCCCCAGCATTTT

J: TRBJ2-1
V: TRBV7-7
D: .
size: .
CDR3: CASSLVEGALYNEQFF
DNA: TGTGCCAGCAGCTTAGTGGAGGGAGCCCTCTACAATGAGCAGTTCTTC

J: TRBJ1-4
V: TRBV19
D: .
size: .
CDR3: CASSNRATNEKLFF
DNA: TGTGCCAGTAGTAACAGAGCAACTAATGAAAAACTGTTTTTT

J: TRBJ2-5
V: TRBV5-5
D: .
size: .
CDR3: CASSLGPGRQETQYF
DNA: TGTGCCAGCAGCTTGGGGCCAGGTCGGCAAGAGACCCAGTACTTC

J: TRBJ2-1
V: TRBV5-1
D: TRBD2
size: .
CDR3: CASSLEGSSGRHEQFF
DNA: TGCGCCAGCAGCTTGGAGGGCAGTAGCGGGAGGCACGAGCAGTTCTTC

J: TRBJ2-5
V: TRBV30
D: .
size: once
CDR3: CAWSLHGKETQYF
DNA: TGTGCCTGGAGTCTTCACGGCAAAGAGACCCAGTACTTC

J: TRBJ2-7
V: TRBV5-5
D: .
size: .
CDR3: CASGTYEQYF
DNA: TGTGCCAGCGGGACTTACGAGCAGTACTTC

J: TRBJ2-7
V: TRBV5-6
D: .
size: .
CDR3: CASSFSLAIYEQYF
DNA: TGTGCCAGCAGCTTCAGTCTAGCGATCTACGAGCAGTACTTC

J: TRBJ2-7
V: TRBV7-2
D: .
size: .
CDR3: CASSFGLGQTYEQYF
DNA: TGTGCCAGCAGCTTTGGTTTAGGGCAAACCTACGAGCAGTACTTC

J: TRBJ1-3
V: TRBV19
D: .
size: once
CDR3: CASSIGSGPGNTIYF
DNA: TGTGCCAGTAGTATCGGTTCGGGTCCCGGAAACACCATATATTTT

J: TRBJ2-7
V: TRBV15
D: .
size: .
CDR3: CATSRDGVSYEQYF
DNA: TGTGCCACCAGCAGAGATGGGGTTTCCTACGAGCAGTACTTC